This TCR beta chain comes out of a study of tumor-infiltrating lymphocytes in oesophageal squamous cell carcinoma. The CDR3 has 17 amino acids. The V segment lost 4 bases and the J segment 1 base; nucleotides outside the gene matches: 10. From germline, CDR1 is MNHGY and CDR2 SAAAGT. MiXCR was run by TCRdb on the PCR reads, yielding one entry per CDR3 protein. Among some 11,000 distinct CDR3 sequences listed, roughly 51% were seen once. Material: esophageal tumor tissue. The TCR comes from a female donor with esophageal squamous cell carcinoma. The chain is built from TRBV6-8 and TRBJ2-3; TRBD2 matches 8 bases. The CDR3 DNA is TGTGCCAGCAGTTTAGCGGGACTTAGTCTTGGCACAGATACGCAGTATTTT. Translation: CASSLAGLSLGTDTQYF.